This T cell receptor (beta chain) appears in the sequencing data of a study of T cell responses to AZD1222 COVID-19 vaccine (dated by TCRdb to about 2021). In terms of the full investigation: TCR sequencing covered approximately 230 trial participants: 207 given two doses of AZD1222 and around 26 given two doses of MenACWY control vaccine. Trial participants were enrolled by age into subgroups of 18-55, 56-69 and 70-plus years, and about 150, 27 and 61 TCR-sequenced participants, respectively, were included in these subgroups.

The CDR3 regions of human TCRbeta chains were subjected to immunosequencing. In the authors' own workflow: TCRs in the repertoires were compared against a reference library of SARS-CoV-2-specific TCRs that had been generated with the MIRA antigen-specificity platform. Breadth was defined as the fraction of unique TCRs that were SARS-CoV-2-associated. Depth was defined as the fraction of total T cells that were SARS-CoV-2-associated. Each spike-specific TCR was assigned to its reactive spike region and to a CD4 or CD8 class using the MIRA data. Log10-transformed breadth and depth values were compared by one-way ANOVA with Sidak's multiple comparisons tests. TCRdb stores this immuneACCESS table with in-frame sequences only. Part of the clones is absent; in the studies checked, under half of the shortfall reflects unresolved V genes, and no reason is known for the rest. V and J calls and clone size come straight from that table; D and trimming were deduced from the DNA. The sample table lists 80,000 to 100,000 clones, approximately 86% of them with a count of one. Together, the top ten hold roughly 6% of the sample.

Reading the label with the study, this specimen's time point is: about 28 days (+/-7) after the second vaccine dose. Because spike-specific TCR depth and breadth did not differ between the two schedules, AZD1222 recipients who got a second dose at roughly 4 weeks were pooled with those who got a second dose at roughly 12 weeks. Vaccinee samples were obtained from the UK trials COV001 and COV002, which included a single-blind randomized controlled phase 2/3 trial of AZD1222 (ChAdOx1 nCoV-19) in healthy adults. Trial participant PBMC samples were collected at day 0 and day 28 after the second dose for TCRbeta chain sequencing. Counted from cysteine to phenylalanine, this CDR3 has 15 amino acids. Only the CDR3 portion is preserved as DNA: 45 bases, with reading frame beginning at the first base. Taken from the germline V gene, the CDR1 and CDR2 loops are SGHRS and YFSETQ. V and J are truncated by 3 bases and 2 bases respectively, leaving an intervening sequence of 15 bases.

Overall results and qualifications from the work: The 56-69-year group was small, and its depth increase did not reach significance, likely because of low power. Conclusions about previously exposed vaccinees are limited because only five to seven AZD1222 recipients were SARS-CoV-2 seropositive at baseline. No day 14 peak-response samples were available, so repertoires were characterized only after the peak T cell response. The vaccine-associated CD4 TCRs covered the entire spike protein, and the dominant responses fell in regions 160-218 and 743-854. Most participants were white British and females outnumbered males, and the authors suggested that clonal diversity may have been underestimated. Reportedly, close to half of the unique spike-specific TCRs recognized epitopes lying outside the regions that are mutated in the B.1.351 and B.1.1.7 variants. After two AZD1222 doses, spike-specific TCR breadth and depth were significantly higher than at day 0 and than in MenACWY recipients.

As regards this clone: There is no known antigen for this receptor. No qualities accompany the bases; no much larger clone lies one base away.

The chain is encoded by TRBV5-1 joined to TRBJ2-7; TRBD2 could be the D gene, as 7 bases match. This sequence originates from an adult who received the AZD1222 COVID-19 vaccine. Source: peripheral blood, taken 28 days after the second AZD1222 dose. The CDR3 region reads CASSSQRGGPYEQYF. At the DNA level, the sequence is TGCGCCAGCAGCTCCCAGAGGGGGGGACCCTACGAGCAGTACTTC. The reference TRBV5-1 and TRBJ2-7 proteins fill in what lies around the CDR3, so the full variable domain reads KAGVTQTPRYLIKTRGQQVTLSCSPISGHRSVSWYQQTPGQGLQFLFEYFSETQRNKGNFPGRFSGRQFSNSRSEMNVSTLELGDSALYLCASSSQRGGPYEQYFGPGTRLTVT.